Only a few counts were recorded for the clone carrying this T cell receptor beta chain. The antigen is not known. Treatment reported: oral pan-JAK inhibitor, 5-10 mg twice daily. The sequencing template was cDNA reverse transcribed from extracted RNA. TCRdb's table, derived via immunoSEQ multiplex PCR, lists solely in-frame clones and lacks some. The sample yields about 190,000 clones, roughly 60% seen once. This specimen belongs to a study of CD8+ T cells in alopecia areata. Findings of the study overall: Having one nonresponder leaves uncertain how baseline CD8+ expansion relates to response.

V lost 5 bases, J lost 2 bases, and 13 bases lay in between. CDR3 length: 14 residues. Germline loops: CDR1 SGHVS, CDR2 FNYEAQ. The input for sequencing was CD4+ T cells sorted from blood, taken at week 24, from a patient treated with tofacitinib. The source of this sequence is a human donor with alopecia areata. The chain has TRBV7-6 and TRBJ2-7; D may match TRBD1 or TRBD2 (6 bases each). CDR3 loop: CASSLRGGPYEQYF. DNA of the CDR3: TGTGCCAGCAGCCTCCGAGGGGGGCCCTACGAGCAGTACTTC.